These 20 T cell receptor beta chains share one sample of origin, sequenced in a study of T cells in Graves' hyperthyroidism and ophthalmopathy. RNA transcripts provided the source from which TCR beta CDR3 regions were amplified. The HTBI primer set was used in a first-round RT-PCR of the TCR CDR3. In TCRdb, the multiplex PCR reads were re-called with MiXCR into one record per CDR3 protein. The repertoire has 600,000 to 700,000 distinct CDR3 sequences, roughly 46% of them found once; the top ten carry under 8%. Sequences were obtained from peripheral blood or thyroid tissue (not recorded which). The origin of the receptors is an adult man with Graves' disease, either hyperthyroidism or ophthalmopathy (not recorded which).

This chain joins TRBV29-1 and TRBJ1-2; 7 bases align to TRBD1. CDR1 SQVTM and CDR2 ANQGSEA come from the germline V gene. J was trimmed by 3 bases and V by 4 bases; bases with no gene match: 2. The CDR3 is made up of 12 amino acids. CDR3 amino acids: CSVVTGDYGYTF. Written as DNA, the CDR3 is TGCAGCGTTGTTACAGGGGACTATGGCTACACCTTC.

This chain links TRBV7-3 with TRBJ2-5; either TRBD1 or TRBD2 may supply D (5 bases each). The V gene's germline CDR1 is SGHTA and CDR2 FQGTGA. The V end was cut by 4 bases, the J end by 1 base, with 10 bases between. The CDR3 has 14 amino acids. Written as DNA, the CDR3 is TGTGCCAGCAGCTCGGGACCATTCCAAGAGACCCAGTACTTC. This translates into CASSSGPFQETQYF.

V is TRBV20-1 and J is TRBJ2-5; TRBD2 matches at 14 bases. V dropped 2 bases and J dropped 5; count of bases not matched to a gene: 10. This CDR3 contains 17 residues. Germline assignment: CDR1 DFQATT and CDR2 SNEGSKA (reference sequence). CDR3 amino acids: CSARSRTSGRPTETQYF. The DNA of the CDR3 is TGCAGTGCTAGATCCCGGACTAGCGGGAGGCCCACCGAGACCCAGTACTTC.

The V and J genes are TRBV7-9 and TRBJ1-2; tentative D call: TRBD1 (6 bases). This CDR3 has 13 residues. With 5 bases removed from V and 6 bases from J, the gap between germline ends came to 13 bases. Germline lookup yields CDR1 SEHNR and CDR2 FQNEAQ (reference sequence). CDR3: CASSLRSGDGYTF. DNA for the CDR3: TGTGCCAGCAGCCTAAGATCAGGGGATGGCTACACCTTC.

Notes on this clonotype: One end of the junction does not line up with germline, which may come from a read error. The chain recombines TRBV29-1 with TRBJ1-1; 8 bases are shared with TRBD1. CDR1 is SQVTM, CDR2 ANQGSEA, per germline. The CDR3 extends over 13 amino acids. This CDR3 is CSVAGTDRVRAFF. The DNA of the CDR3 is TGTAGCGTTGCAGGGACGGACAGGGTTCGAGCTTTCTTT.

There are a few counts of this clonotype. The rearrangement uses TRBV7-4 and TRBJ1-5; possibly TRBD1 for D (5 bases). Trimming took 5 bases from V and 9 from J, leaving 17 bases between them. The CDR3 is 14 residues long. Germline lookup yields CDR1 SGHVT and CDR2 SQSDAQ. Here the CDR3 reads CASSQGGALLPQHF. CDR3 bases: TGTGCCAGCAGCCAAGGAGGGGCCTTACTGCCCCAGCATTTT.

In this sample, this clonotype turned up once. V usage is TRBV29-1 and J usage is TRBJ1-3; D ambiguous. V gave up 7 bases and J gave up 0 bases, with 13 bases separating them. The CDR3 has 14 residues. The V gene's germline CDR1 is SQVTM and CDR2 ANQGSEA. Here the CDR3 DNA reads TGCAGCGAAAGTTACAGCACCTCTGGAAACACCATATATTTT. This encodes CSESYSTSGNTIYF.

About this clonotype itself: A read error may be the cause here, since a much bigger clone is one base away. The chain uses TRBV2 and TRBJ1-1; no clear D gene. V was clipped by 5 bases and J by 1 base, with 8 bases between them. Germline V CDR1 and CDR2: SNHLY, FYNNEI. This CDR3 comprises 13 residues. The CDR3 DNA is TGTGCCAGCAGTTACGCCAGGAACACTGAAGCTTTCTTT. Translating gives CASSYARNTEAFF.

The chain employs TRBV5-1 and TRBJ1-4, with no clear D. V dropped 0 bases and J dropped 8 bases, with 14 bases sitting between them. Germline values: CDR1 SGHRS, CDR2 YFSETQ. This CDR3 has 15 residues. The CDR3 coding sequence is TGCGCCAGCAGCTTGGGTGCAGTAGGAAGCGAAAAACTGTTTTTT. Translation: CASSLGAVGSEKLFF.

This clonotype was recorded a few times. J is TRBJ1-3 and V is TRBV7-9; no clear D. Germline V lookup: CDR1 SEHNR, CDR2 FQNEAQ (reference sequence). With 4 bases removed from V and 4 bases from J, the gap between germline ends came to 8 bases. The CDR3 covers 13 residues. The CDR3 loop reads CASSSETGNTIYF. The CDR3 nucleotides are TGTGCCAGCAGCTCCGAGACCGGAAACACCATATATTTT.

Of note for this clonotype: One junction end disagrees with the germline gene, perhaps due to a read error. This chain joins TRBV10-3 and TRBJ1-1; D may be TRBD1 (5 bases). The CDR3 has 15 amino acids. CDR1 and CDR2 from the germline V gene are ENHRY and SYGVKD. CDR3 in DNA: TGTGCCATCAGCTCACGTGAGACAGCTGACACAGAAGCTTTCTTT. This sequence encodes CAISSRETADTEAFF.

This clonotype was recorded many times. The chain is built from TRBV10-1 and TRBJ2-7; no definite D call. CDR3 length equals 10 residues. V dropped 10 bases and J dropped 3 bases, with 7 bases sitting between them. The germline V gene encodes CDR1 WNHNN and CDR2 SYGVQD (reference sequence). CDR3 in amino acids: CATIHYEQYF. In nucleotides, the CDR3 is TGCGCCACCATCCACTACGAGCAGTACTTC.

This clonotype occurred a few times. The gene calls are TRBV24-1 and TRBJ2-7, with D perhaps matching TRBD1 or TRBD2 (6 bases each). Trimming removed 6 bases at V and 0 bases at J, with 11 bases between. Germline assignment: CDR1 KGHDR and CDR2 SFDVKD. CDR3 size: 14 residues. The CDR3, as DNA: TGTGCCACCAGTCGGAGGGGGAGCTCCTACGAGCAGTACTTC. Amino acids: CATSRRGSSYEQYF.

This clonotype came up a few times. The chain combines TRBV6-5 with TRBJ1-1, with D possibly being TRBD1 (5 bases). This CDR3 is built from 13 residues. Trimming took off 10 bases at V and 2 bases at J, with 14 bases between the two ends. Germline values: CDR1 MNHEY, CDR2 SVGAGI. CDR3 residues: CATRRDGNTEAFF. CDR3 bases: TGTGCCACCCGACGGGACGGCAACACTGAAGCTTTCTTT.

This clonotype was seen only a few times. CDR3 in amino acids: CASSASFISGNTIYF. CDR3 nucleotides: TGTGCCAGCAGCGCATCTTTCATCTCTGGAAACACCATATATTTT. The J gene is TRBJ1-3, the V gene TRBV12-3 or TRBV12-4; D uncertain. The CDR3 contains 15 residues. The V gene lost 6 bases and the J gene lost 0 bases, with 12 bases spanning the gap.

About this clonotype itself: The conserved phenylalanine or tryptophan is not found at the CDR3 terminus, so this likely reflects a read error. The genes are TRBV7-9 and TRBJ2-5, with 7 nucleotides matching TRBD1. The CDR3 sequence is 14 residues long. Germline V gene lookup returns CDR1 SEHNR and CDR2 FQNEAQ (reference sequence). After removal of 4 bases from V and 2 bases from J, the junction contained 4 bases not matched to a gene. The CDR3 is CASSWKGQQETQYL. The CDR3 DNA follows: TGTGCCAGCAGCTGGAAGGGACAGCAAGAGACCCAGTACCTC.

J is TRBJ2-5 and V is TRBV7-8, with a weak D call TRBD1 (5 bases). Trimming removed 6 bases from V and 5 bases from J, with 13 bases in between. The CDR3 runs 13 residues. Looked up from germline, CDR1 is SGHVS and CDR2 is FQNEAQ. Here the CDR3 reads CASSDPGPETQYF. As DNA, the CDR3 is TGTGCCAGCAGTGATCCAGGGCCGGAGACCCAGTACTTC.

As regards this clonotype: A read error is likely, as this CDR3 ends without the conserved phenylalanine or tryptophan. This chain links TRBV25-1 with TRBJ2-5; possible D gene TRBD1, 6 bases. CDR3 length equals 14 residues. The V and J ends lost 6 bases and 7 bases respectively, with 18 bases between them. CDR1 is MGHDK and CDR2 is SYGVNS in the germline V gene. The CDR3 DNA reads as TGTGCCAGCAGACCTAGGACAGCCCTTGGGACCCAGTACCTC. Its translation is CASRPRTALGTQYL.

This clonotype has only a few counts. This chain links TRBV6-1 with TRBJ2-7; TRBD2 aligns across 11 bases. The ends lost 4 bases at V and 2 bases at J; junction bases unmatched: 4. This CDR3 spans 15 amino acids. Germline CDR1 is MNHNS and CDR2 is SASEGT. CDR3 DNA sequence: TGTGCCAGCAGTGGACTAGCGGGGACTGCCTACGAGCAGTACTTC. Translated: CASSGLAGTAYEQYF.

In regard to this clonotype: The conserved phenylalanine or tryptophan is not found at the CDR3 terminus, so this likely reflects a read error. The chain links TRBV10-3 to TRBJ1-5, with a tentative D call TRBD1 (5 bases). Germline V gives CDR1 ENHRY, CDR2 SYGVKD. The CDR3 is 15 residues long. The DNA for the CDR3 is TGTGCCAGCAGTTACTCGGCCAGGGTACATCAGCCCCAGCATCTT. Its protein is CASSYSARVHQPQHL.